Below are 24 T cell receptor beta chains sequenced from a single sample in a study of T cells in Graves' hyperthyroidism and ophthalmopathy. RNA transcripts provided the source from which TCR beta CDR3 regions were amplified. First-round RT-PCR of the TCR CDR3 relied on the HTBI primer set. TCRdb re-called the multiplex PCR reads through MiXCR, storing one row per CDR3 protein. The top ten hold under 20% of the sample, which has 550,000 to 700,000 distinct CDR3 sequences, more than 45% seen once. Sequenced material: peripheral blood or thyroid tissue (not recorded which). The receptors here all came from an adult woman with Graves' disease, either hyperthyroidism or ophthalmopathy (not recorded which).

This clonotype was seen at least ten times. This chain connects TRBV11-2 to TRBJ1-1; D is undetermined. V lost 7 bases and J 0 bases, leaving 15 bases between the germline ends. In germline, CDR1 is SGHAT, CDR2 FQNNGV. CDR3 length: 15 amino acids. Here the CDR3 DNA reads TGTGCCAGCACCACCTCTGGCAGCATGAACACTGAAGCTTTCTTT. Residues: CASTTSGSMNTEAFF. The entire variable domain, with the rest obtained from reference TRBV11-2 and TRBJ1-1, is as follows: EAGVAQSPRYKIIEKRQSVAFWCNPISGHATLYWYQQILGQGPKLLIQFQNNGVVDDSQLPKDRFSAERLKGVDSTLKIQPAKLEDSAVYLCASTTSGSMNTEAFFGQGTRLTVV.

In its sample, this clonotype was seen a few times. The gene calls are TRBV19 and TRBJ1-1, with a tentative D call TRBD1 (6 bases). Germline V gene data show CDR1 as LNHDA and CDR2 as SQIVND (reference sequence). Trimming left V 3 bases short and J 1 base short, with 9 bases between. The CDR3 covers 14 residues. The DNA of the CDR3 is TGTGCCAGTAGTATTCCGGGACAGAACACTGAAGCTTTCTTT. It translates to CASSIPGQNTEAFF.

V and J are TRBV7-9 and TRBJ1-2; weak D call: TRBD1 (5 bases). Germline CDR1 reads SEHNR; CDR2 reads FQNEAQ (reference sequence). V was pared by 5 bases and J by 12 bases, with 16 bases between. This CDR3 region has 12 residues. CDR3 protein: CASSIHRDRNTF. CDR3 in DNA: TGTGCCAGCAGCATCCACCGGGACCGAAACACCTTC. Looking up the rest from reference TRBV7-9 and TRBJ1-2 gives the full variable domain: DTGVSQNPRHKITKRGQNVTFRCDPISEHNRLYWYRQTLGQGPEFLTYFQNEAQLEKSRLLSDRFSAERPKGSFSTLEIQRTEQGDSAMYLCASSIHRDRNTFGSGTRLTVV.

Written as DNA, the CDR3 is TGTGCCAGCAGCCTGGGGACAGCTACCGATAATACCATATATTTT. Encoded protein: CASSLGTATDNTIYF. This rearrangement joins TRBV7-9 to TRBJ1-3; the match to TRBD1 covers 7 bases. This CDR3 comprises 15 residues. Per germline, CDR1 SEHNR and CDR2 FQNEAQ (reference sequence). The trim removed 5 bases at V and 10 bases at J, leaving 14 bases unmatched.

The CDR3 reads CSVDPGHLNTEAFF. CDR3 coding DNA: TGCAGCGTTGACCCGGGACACTTGAACACTGAAGCTTTCTTT. The V and J genes are TRBV29-1 and TRBJ1-1, with a weak D call TRBD1 (6 bases). V shed 3 bases and J shed 0 bases, with 11 bases lying between them. Germline V gives CDR1 SQVTM, CDR2 ANQGSEA. The CDR3 is made up of 14 amino acids.

This clonotype came up many times. This chain connects TRBV2 to TRBJ2-3; weak D call: TRBD2 (5 bases). Germline V gene sequence: CDR1 SNHLY, CDR2 FYNNEI. V shed 6 bases and J shed 2 bases, with 12 bases lying between them. CDR3 length: 14 residues. CDR3 in DNA: TGTGCCAGCAGCACGGGATTTTCCACAGATACGCAGTATTTT. Translating it yields CASSTGFSTDTQYF.

Ten or more counts support this clonotype. V is TRBV27 and J is TRBJ1-1; no clear D. CDR3 length: 13 residues. The V gene's germline CDR1 is MNHEY and CDR2 SMNVEV (reference sequence). V was cut by 2 bases and J by 10 bases, with 14 bases left in between. CDR3 nucleotide sequence: TGTGCCAGCAGTTTAAAGCGGCCGCGGGGAGCTTTCTTT. As protein: CASSLKRPRGAFF.

In this sample, this clonotype turned up once. This chain links TRBV7-2 with TRBJ1-5; D might be TRBD1 (6 bases). The CDR3 runs to 13 residues. Deletions cut 5 bases from V and 6 bases from J, with 11 bases between. Germline V lookup: CDR1 SGHTA, CDR2 FQGNSA. The CDR3 reads CASSVTGLQPQHF. In DNA, the CDR3 is TGTGCCAGCAGCGTAACAGGGCTTCAGCCCCAGCATTTT.

The table lists this clonotype with a count of one. The rearrangement uses TRBV5-8 and TRBJ1-1; D possibly corresponds to TRBD1 (5 bases). Trimming took off 4 bases at V and 11 bases at J, with 15 bases between the two ends. CDR3 size: 12 residues. From germline, CDR1 is SGHTS and CDR2 YDEGEE. For the CDR3, the DNA is TGTGCCAGCAGCACCGAGGGGAAGGGGGCTTTCTTT. It yields the protein CASSTEGKGAFF.

The sample holds one count of this clonotype. CDR3 loop: CASSFVNHGYTF. The CDR3 nucleotides read TGTGCCAGCAGTTTTGTAAACCATGGCTACACCTTC. V usage is TRBV12-3 or TRBV12-4 and J usage is TRBJ1-2; the D is unclear. This CDR3 spans 12 amino acids. Trimming removed 3 bases at V and 6 bases at J, with 8 bases between.

This clonotype showed up just a few times. The rearrangement links TRBV6-1 to TRBJ2-2; 7 nucleotides agree with TRBD2. The CDR3 length is 16 residues. Trimming cost V 10 bases and J 6 bases; bases outside gene matches: 17. Germline assignment: CDR1 MNHNS and CDR2 SASEGT. The CDR3 loop reads CATGPRPGSGAGELFF. CDR3 bases: TGTGCCACCGGCCCCCGGCCAGGGAGCGGGGCCGGGGAGCTGTTTTTT.

This clonotype was seen at least ten times. This sequence joins TRBV12-3 or TRBV12-4 and TRBJ2-7; TRBD1 might be the D (5 bases). V gave up 5 bases and J gave up 1 base, with 12 bases separating them. This CDR3 region has 14 residues. The chain's CDR3 is CASSLNRNSYEQYF. CDR3 coding DNA: TGTGCCAGCAGTCTAAACAGGAATTCCTACGAGCAGTACTTC.

Many counts were recorded for this clonotype. The chain is built from TRBV20-1 and TRBJ1-6; D is ambiguous. The CDR3 length is 12 residues. Germline-derived CDR1 and CDR2 are DFQATT and SNEGSKA (reference sequence). V shed 0 bases and J shed 9 bases, with 6 bases lying between them. Here the CDR3 reads CSARDSGSPLHF. The DNA for the CDR3 is TGCAGTGCTAGAGATTCTGGTTCACCCCTCCACTTT.

This clonotype was counted many times. This may come from a read error, since a much larger clone is one base off. Likely a read error: the CDR3 ends without its conserved phenylalanine or tryptophan. This chain joins TRBV15 and TRBJ1-2, with 7 bases identical to TRBD1. The length of the CDR3 is 14 residues. Trimming at V came to 0 bases and at J to 4 bases, leaving 2 bases not matched to a gene. The germline gives CDR1 LNHNV, CDR2 YYDKDF (reference sequence). The CDR3 DNA sequence: TGTGCCACCAGCAGAGATCGGACAGGCTATGGCTACACCCTC. Translated, it gives CATSRDRTGYGYTL.

This clonotype was recorded many times. V is TRBV20-1 and J is TRBJ2-5; 12 nucleotides line up with TRBD1. This CDR3 has 15 residues. The trim removed 1 base at V and 5 bases at J, leaving 5 bases unmatched. Germline assignment: CDR1 DFQATT and CDR2 SNEGSKA (reference sequence). In DNA, the CDR3 is TGCAGTGCTAGAGGGGGGACAGGGGGCTGGGAGACCCAGTACTTC. This encodes CSARGGTGGWETQYF.

This sequence joins TRBV5-1 and TRBJ2-5; D is possibly TRBD1 or TRBD2 (5 bases each). The germline V gene has CDR1 SGHRS and CDR2 YFSETQ. V lost 4 bases and J 7 bases, leaving 11 bases between the germline ends. This CDR3 comprises 12 residues. In nucleotides, the CDR3 is TGCGCCAGCAGCGCAGGGACCACGACCCAGTACTTC. Translation gives CASSAGTTTQYF.

The genes are TRBV11-3 and TRBJ2-7, with 10 bases that match TRBD1. Trimming took 1 base from V and 3 from J; bases not matched to a gene: 3. This CDR3 is built from 15 residues. Germline CDR1 SGHNT, CDR2 YENEEA. The CDR3 reads CASSLGWDRGYEQYF. The CDR3 DNA sequence: TGTGCCAGCAGCTTAGGCTGGGACAGGGGCTACGAGCAGTACTTC.

The chain joins TRBV10-3 to TRBJ1-2; 9 nucleotides align to TRBD1. The CDR3 sequence is 13 residues long. V shed 8 bases and J 1 base; nucleotides not matched to a gene: 2. Germline CDR1 is ENHRY and CDR2 is SYGVKD. The DNA for the CDR3 is TGTGCCATCGGGACAGGGAGTAACTATGGCTACACCTTC. Translated: CAIGTGSNYGYTF.

This clonotype has only one observation. The CDR3: CASSSRWQDFTGELFF. CDR3 coding DNA: TGTGCCAGTAGTTCAAGGTGGCAGGATTTCACCGGGGAGCTGTTTTTT. J is TRBJ2-2 and V is TRBV19; D not resolved. The germline gives CDR1 LNHDA, CDR2 SQIVND (reference sequence). The germline V and J ends were trimmed by 5 bases and 4 bases, with 17 bases remaining between them. CDR3 length: 16 amino acids.

There are many counts of this clonotype. The rearrangement joins TRBV7-2 to TRBJ1-4; D perhaps matches TRBD1 (6 bases). Germline CDR1 SGHTA, CDR2 FQGNSA. Trimming cost V 5 bases and J 6 bases, with 16 bases left between them. The CDR3 spans 15 residues. CDR3 sequence reads: CASSQRGGRYEKLFF. The CDR3 nucleotides are TGTGCCAGCAGCCAAAGAGGGGGAAGGTATGAAAAACTGTTTTTT.

The sample holds many counts of this clonotype. The gene calls are TRBV5-1 and TRBJ1-6; weak D call: TRBD1 (5 bases). Germline values: CDR1 SGHRS, CDR2 YFSETQ. V was clipped by 5 bases and J by 11 bases, with 17 bases between them. There are 14 residues in the CDR3. The CDR3 nucleotides read TGCGCCAGCAGGAACGGGACCGGGGGACCACCCCTCCACTTT. Translation gives CASRNGTGGPPLHF.

This clonotype was picked up many times. The rearrangement joins TRBV7-9 to TRBJ2-7, with TRBD2 matching 11 bases. There are 16 residues in the CDR3. CDR1 and CDR2 from the germline V gene are SEHNR and FQNEAQ (reference sequence). After removal of 7 bases from V and 0 bases from J, the junction contained 8 bases not matched to a gene. The CDR3 region has the DNA TGTGCCAGCACCGAAGGAACTAGCGGGAGCTCCTACGAGCAGTACTTC. Protein product: CASTEGTSGSSYEQYF.

The sample holds a few counts of this clonotype. The CDR3 DNA follows: TGTGCCAGCAGTTACCCAAACACCATACGGCGGACAGTTCTCGGGGAGACCCAGTACTTC. Residues: CASSYPNTIRRTVLGETQYF. The J gene is TRBJ2-5, the V gene TRBV6-2 or TRBV6-3, with TRBD1 as a possible D gene (6 bases). This CDR3 contains 20 residues. Germline V gene data show CDR1 as MNHEY and CDR2 as SVGEGT. V lost 2 bases and J 5 bases, leaving 30 bases between the germline ends.

This clonotype was picked up many times. V gene TRBV5-1 combines with J gene TRBJ2-2; 11 positions agree with TRBD2. CDR1 and CDR2 (germline): SGHRS, YFSETQ. Trimming at V came to 5 bases and at J to 1 base, leaving 4 bases not matched to a gene. The CDR3 is 16 amino acids. The CDR3 sequence: CASSPGTSGNTGELFF. The CDR3 DNA reads TGCGCCAGCAGTCCAGGGACTAGCGGGAACACCGGGGAGCTGTTTTTT.